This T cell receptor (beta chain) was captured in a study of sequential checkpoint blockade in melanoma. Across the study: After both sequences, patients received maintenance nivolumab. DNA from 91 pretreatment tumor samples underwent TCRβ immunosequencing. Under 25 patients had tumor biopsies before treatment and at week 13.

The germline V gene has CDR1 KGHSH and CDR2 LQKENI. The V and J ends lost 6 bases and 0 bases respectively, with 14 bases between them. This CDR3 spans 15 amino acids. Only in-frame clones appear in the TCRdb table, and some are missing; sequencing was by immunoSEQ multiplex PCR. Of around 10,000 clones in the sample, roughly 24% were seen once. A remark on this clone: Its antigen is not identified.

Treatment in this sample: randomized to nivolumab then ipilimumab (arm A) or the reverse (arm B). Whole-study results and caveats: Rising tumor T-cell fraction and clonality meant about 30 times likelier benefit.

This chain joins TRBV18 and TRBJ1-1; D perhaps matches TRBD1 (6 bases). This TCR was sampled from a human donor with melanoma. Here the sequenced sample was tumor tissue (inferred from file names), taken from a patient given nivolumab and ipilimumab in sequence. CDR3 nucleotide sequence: TGTGCCAGCTCGCCCCAGGGGAGCATGAACACTGAAGCTTTCTTT. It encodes CASSPQGSMNTEAFF.